The clone carrying this TCR beta chain was picked up many times. This record belongs to a study of identical twins. Germline-derived CDR1 and CDR2 are SGHKS and YYEKEE (reference sequence). The CDR3 covers 14 residues. The V and J ends lost 6 bases and 7 bases respectively, with 19 bases between them. MiXCR was run by TCRdb on the 5' RACE reads, yielding one entry per CDR3 protein. Of 350,000 to 450,000 distinct CDR3 sequences listed, around 18% are singletons. Sample: naive T cells sorted from blood. This clonotype was sampled from a man between 45 and 60 years old in good health. The V gene is TRBV5-5, the J gene TRBJ1-1; maybe TRBD1 (6 bases). The CDR3 DNA follows: TGTGCCAGCAACCAGGTCGGGGGCGGGGATGAAGCTTTCTTT. This translates into CASNQVGGGDEAFF.